Each of the 23 T cell receptor beta chains below was sequenced from the same sample in a study of regulatory T cells in long-lasting Graves disease. Both iRepertoire HTBI primers and Arm-PCR of CDR3 regions were used to build the TCR beta libraries. TCRdb re-called the multiplex PCR reads with MiXCR, one entry per CDR3 protein. This table holds a few hundred thousand distinct CDR3 sequences, approximately 23% found once. Sample time point: persistent/refractory GD, antithyroid drugs over 5 years with positive TRAb. TCR sequences were obtained from RNA taken from PBMCs. This specimen was peripheral blood mononuclear cells (PBMCs), taken when the disease was refractory, from a patient treated with antithyroid drugs. These receptors originate from a female donor with Graves disease.

Many counts were recorded for this clonotype. The chain links TRBV27 to TRBJ2-2, with D unclear. V was shortened by 1 base and J by 1 base, with 7 bases between the two germline ends. CDR1 and CDR2 (germline): MNHEY, SMNVEV (reference sequence). The CDR3 is 15 amino acids. CDR3 region: CASSLFWVNTGELFF. CDR3 nucleotides: TGTGCCAGCAGTTTATTTTGGGTGAACACCGGGGAGCTGTTTTTT.

The chain is built from TRBV9 and TRBJ1-1; TRBD1 matches 12 bases. In germline, CDR1 is SGDLS, CDR2 YYNGEE. The length of the CDR3 is 17 residues. Germline trimming cut 0 bases from V and 0 bases from J; bases unmatched to any gene: 3. The CDR3 DNA is TGTGCCAGCAGCGTAGCGGGACAGGGGGCTCTGAACACTGAAGCTTTCTTT. Translating gives CASSVAGQGALNTEAFF.

The chain uses TRBV10-3 and TRBJ2-7, with 8 positions matching TRBD2. The CDR3 has 12 residues. The V gene end was trimmed by 11 bases and the J gene end by 6 bases; junction bases not matched to a gene: 9. The V gene's germline CDR1 is ENHRY and CDR2 SYGVKD. The CDR3 loop is CAPGGGAGEQYF. The CDR3 DNA reads as TGTGCCCCCGGGGGGGGGGCAGGCGAGCAGTACTTC.

In its sample, this clonotype was seen many times. V gene TRBV6-4 combines with J gene TRBJ1-6; possibly TRBD1 for D (6 bases). Looked up from germline, CDR1 is MRHNA and CDR2 is SNTAGT. The CDR3 has 18 amino acids. The ends were cut back, 0 bases at V and 10 bases at J, with 22 bases in the middle. The CDR3 here is CASSDSGTAATRGSPLHF. For the CDR3, the DNA is TGTGCCAGCAGTGACTCTGGGACGGCGGCGACAAGGGGGTCACCCCTCCACTTT.

This clonotype was seen repeatedly, ten times or more. CDR3 residues: CASSFGTSGREETQYF. CDR3 DNA sequence: TGTGCCAGCAGCTTCGGGACTAGCGGGAGAGAAGAGACCCAGTACTTC. V is TRBV7-8 and J is TRBJ2-5, with 14 bases matching TRBD2. J gave up 3 bases and V 3 bases, and 3 bases lay outside the gene matches. The CDR3 totals 16 residues. In germline, CDR1 is SGHVS, CDR2 FQNEAQ.

The V gene is TRBV5-6, the J gene TRBJ2-5; D unresolved. Germline CDR1 SGHDT, CDR2 YYEEEE. V was clipped by 4 bases and J by 0 bases, with 22 bases between them. The CDR3 contains 18 residues. CDR3 region: CASSLHPAPAWYQETQYF. The CDR3 coding sequence is TGTGCCAGCAGCCTACACCCCGCGCCCGCTTGGTACCAAGAGACCCAGTACTTC.

This clonotype has a count of ten or more. The chain recombines TRBV6-1 with TRBJ2-5; maybe TRBD1 (5 bases). Trimming removed 0 bases from V and 3 bases from J, with 14 bases in between. Germline CDR1 and CDR2: MNHNS and SASEGT. The CDR3 runs to 16 residues. The CDR3 is CASSEAGQDVEETQYF. The CDR3 region has the DNA TGTGCCAGCAGTGAAGCGGGGCAGGACGTAGAAGAGACCCAGTACTTC.

V gene TRBV25-1 combines with J gene TRBJ1-2; TRBD1 matches 9 bases. V shed 0 bases, J shed 8 bases, and the junction held 4 bases outside the gene matches. The CDR3 sequence is 14 residues long. Germline CDR1 MGHDK, CDR2 SYGVNS. The CDR3 region has the DNA TGTGCCAGCAGTGAATATACTGGGACAGGGGGCTACACCTTC. Translating gives CASSEYTGTGGYTF.

This clonotype was counted at least ten times. The chain's CDR3 is CATRGVQGSEETQYF. The CDR3 nucleotides read TGTGCCACCAGAGGGGTCCAGGGGTCGGAAGAGACCCAGTACTTC. This chain uses TRBV24-1 with TRBJ2-5, with D tentatively TRBD1 (6 bases). The germline gives CDR1 KGHDR, CDR2 SFDVKD. This CDR3 is 15 amino acids long. V was cut by 7 bases and J by 3 bases, with 17 bases left in between.

The chain carries TRBV20-1 and TRBJ1-1, with D unclear. The CDR3 consists of 13 residues. The V gene's germline CDR1 is DFQATT and CDR2 SNEGSKA (reference sequence). V was shortened by 5 bases and J by 2 bases, with 12 bases between the two germline ends. CDR3 nucleotides: TGCAGTGCTTCCGACCTAACCAACACTGAAGCTTTCTTT. As protein: CSASDLTNTEAFF.

This clonotype was seen repeatedly, ten times or more. This chain uses TRBV2 with TRBJ2-7; D possibly uses TRBD1 or TRBD2 (5 bases each). Trimming cost V 7 bases and J 1 base, with 14 bases left between them. CDR1 is SNHLY and CDR2 is FYNNEI in the germline V gene. The CDR3 loop spans 14 amino acids. The CDR3 sequence: CASILGRVSYEQYF. The CDR3 bases are TGTGCCAGCATCCTGGGACGGGTTTCCTACGAGCAGTACTTC.

This clonotype occurred many times. The rearrangement uses TRBV6-1 and TRBJ1-1; D not certain. V was clipped by 6 bases and J by 4 bases, with 9 bases between them. CDR1 is MNHNS, CDR2 SASEGT, per germline. This CDR3 contains 12 residues. CDR3 sequence reads: CASRTLSTEAFF. Written as DNA, the CDR3 is TGTGCCAGCAGGACCCTGAGCACTGAAGCTTTCTTT.

The table lists this clonotype with a few counts. The chain has TRBV7-6 and TRBJ2-2, with D unresolved. Trimming took off 4 bases at V and 2 bases at J, with 11 bases between the two ends. Germline CDR1 is SGHVS and CDR2 is FNYEAQ. The CDR3 consists of 15 residues. CDR3 DNA: TGTGCCAGCAGCTCGCGAACCCCAAACACCGGGGAGCTGTTTTTT. Translating it yields CASSSRTPNTGELFF. Supplemented by reference TRBV7-6 and TRBJ2-2, the full variable domain reads GAGVSQSPRYKVTKRGQDVALRCDPISGHVSLYWYRQALGQGPEFLTYFNYEAQQDKSGLPNDRFSAERPEGSISTLTIQRTEQRDSAMYRCASSSRTPNTGELFFGEGSRLTVL.

This chain uses TRBV20-1 with TRBJ2-2, with 9 bases identical to TRBD1. Germline trimming cut 6 bases from V and 2 bases from J; bases unmatched to any gene: 7. From germline, CDR1 is DFQATT and CDR2 SNEGSKA (reference sequence). The CDR3 sequence is 15 residues long. The CDR3 sequence is CSAEGQGGNTGELFF. The CDR3 DNA reads as TGCAGTGCGGAGGGACAGGGAGGAAACACCGGGGAGCTGTTTTTT.

This clonotype showed up just a few times. J is TRBJ2-7 and V is TRBV6-1; D gene ambiguous. The CDR3 has 11 amino acids. Trimming left V 7 bases short and J 2 bases short, with 6 bases between. From germline, CDR1 is MNHNS and CDR2 SASEGT. CDR3 sequence (DNA): TGTGCCAGCACTGGGGCCTACGAGCAGTACTTC. Translated: CASTGAYEQYF.

A word on this clonotype: The DNA is omitted, as the CDR3 cannot be located on it reliably, and the CDR3 follows TCRdb's listing. The chain combines TRBV6-2 or TRBV6-3 with TRBJ1-5; TRBD1 is the table's D call, not checked against the DNA. Per the germline V gene, CDR1 is MNHEY and CDR2 is SVGEGT. From its first to its last residue, the CDR3 has 17 amino acids. CDR3 amino acids: CASSSSTGSYSNQPQHF.

This clonotype was picked up many times. The chain combines TRBV19 with TRBJ1-2; D may be TRBD1 (6 bases). CDR3 length: 15 residues. The V gene's germline CDR1 is LNHDA and CDR2 SQIVND (reference sequence). Trimming cost V 1 base and J 5 bases, with 14 bases left between them. The CDR3 sequence: CASSIGPGGRYGYTF. The CDR3 coding sequence is TGTGCCAGTAGTATAGGCCCCGGGGGCCGGTATGGCTACACCTTC.

The J gene is TRBJ2-3, the V gene TRBV3-1; TRBD2 aligns across 7 bases. V gave up 4 bases and J gave up 2 bases; unmatched junction bases: 6. CDR1 and CDR2 from the germline V gene are LGHDT and YNNKEL (reference sequence). This CDR3 has 15 residues. The CDR3 DNA is TGTGCCAGCAGCCCGCCCGGGACTACCACAGATACGCAGTATTTT. Encoded protein: CASSPPGTTTDTQYF.

This clonotype appeared many times. The chain links TRBV19 to TRBJ1-1; the match to TRBD1 covers 7 bases. V lost 9 bases, J lost 4 bases, and 8 bases stayed unmatched. CDR3 length: 13 residues. Germline CDR1 and CDR2: LNHDA and SQIVND (reference sequence). CDR3 nucleotide sequence: TGTGCCAGAGGGACAGTGGTAGGCACTGAAGCTTTCTTT. This gives the protein CARGTVVGTEAFF.

This rearrangement joins TRBV6-9 to TRBJ1-1; D might be TRBD1 (5 bases). Germline V gene lookup returns CDR1 MNHGY and CDR2 SVAAGI. This CDR3 is 15 amino acids long. With 4 bases removed from V and 5 bases from J, the gap between germline ends came to 17 bases. The CDR3, as DNA: TGTGCCAGCAGTTCCCGGAAGGACTCAGGGACTGAAGCTTTCTTT. Its translation is CASSSRKDSGTEAFF.

J is TRBJ2-1 and V is TRBV7-2, with 10 nucleotides matching TRBD2. Germline V gene data show CDR1 as SGHTA and CDR2 as FQGNSA. Losses at the gene ends were 2 bases for V and 4 bases for J; bases not matched to a gene: 8. The CDR3 totals 17 residues. The CDR3 loop is CASSLRLLAGGYNEQFF. CDR3 sequence (DNA): TGTGCCAGCAGCTTAAGGCTCTTAGCGGGGGGATACAATGAGCAGTTCTTC.

This clonotype was recorded many times. The chain uses TRBV7-9 and TRBJ1-6; TRBD1 matches at 7 bases. V lost 4 bases to trimming and J lost 6 bases; unmatched junction nucleotides: 3. Germline CDR1 SEHNR, CDR2 FQNEAQ (reference sequence). There are 14 residues in the CDR3. CDR3 region: CASSSRDSNSPLHF. CDR3 DNA: TGTGCCAGCAGCTCTCGGGACAGTAATTCACCCCTCCACTTT.

At least ten counts were recorded for this clonotype. V and J are TRBV19 and TRBJ1-1; D call uncertain. Germline V lookup: CDR1 LNHDA, CDR2 SQIVND (reference sequence). The V gene lost 2 bases and the J gene lost 7 bases, with 8 bases spanning the gap. This CDR3 comprises 12 residues. The DNA for the CDR3 is TGTGCCAGTAGTATATTTTCGGGTGAAGCTTTCTTT. The encoded protein is CASSIFSGEAFF.